Below, one TCR beta chain is given with its context. Profiled with immunoSEQ multiplex PCR; TCRdb holds only in-frame clones, not every one. The sample contains some 78,000 clones, about 88% of which appear only once. Trimming removed 0 bases from V and 12 bases from J, with 9 bases in between. Germline V gene sequence: CDR1 WNHNN, CDR2 SYGVQD (reference sequence). The CDR3 runs to 13 residues. The data belong to a study of radiotherapy plus CTLA-4 blockade in lung cancer. The origin of this receptor is a human donor with non-small cell lung cancer who had stable disease on radiotherapy plus ipilimumab. Sample: peripheral blood, taken from a patient treated with radiotherapy plus ipilimumab. The chain links TRBV10-1 to TRBJ1-6; weak D call: TRBD1 (5 bases). This chain's CDR3 is CASSESRGGPLHF. CDR3 bases: TGCGCCAGCAGTGAGTCGCGGGGCGGACCCCTCCACTTT.